The present T cell receptor beta chain was sequenced within a study of OX40 agonist ivuxolimab in advanced cancers. The method was immunoSEQ multiplex PCR; TCRdb's version includes in-frame clones alone and lacks a portion of them. The profile shows around 21,000 clones, roughly 80% of them singletons. The CDR3 loop spans 11 amino acids. Trimming stripped 5 bases from V and 2 bases from J, with 5 bases between. In germline, CDR1 is SGHTS, CDR2 YDEGEE. Broader study findings: Patients with a partial response at 0.1-3.0 mg/kg had among the lowest clonal expansion.

A note on this clone: Its antigen is as yet unknown.

The sample in question was CD4+ or CD8+ T cells sorted from blood, obtained in a trial of the OX40 agonist ivuxolimab. The origin of this receptor is an adult with an advanced solid tumor such as melanoma, head and neck, liver or kidney cancer. This chain joins TRBV5-8 and TRBJ2-7; D is unclear. The CDR3 here is CASSYAYEQYF. DNA of the CDR3: TGTGCCAGCAGTTACGCCTACGAGCAGTACTTC. Drawing the rest from reference TRBV5-8 and TRBJ2-7, the complete variable domain is EAGVTQSPTHLIKTRGQQATLRCSPISGHTSVYWYQQALGLGLQFLLWYDEGEERNRGNFPPRFSGRQFPNYSSELNVNALELEDSALYLCASSYAYEQYFGPGTRLTVT.